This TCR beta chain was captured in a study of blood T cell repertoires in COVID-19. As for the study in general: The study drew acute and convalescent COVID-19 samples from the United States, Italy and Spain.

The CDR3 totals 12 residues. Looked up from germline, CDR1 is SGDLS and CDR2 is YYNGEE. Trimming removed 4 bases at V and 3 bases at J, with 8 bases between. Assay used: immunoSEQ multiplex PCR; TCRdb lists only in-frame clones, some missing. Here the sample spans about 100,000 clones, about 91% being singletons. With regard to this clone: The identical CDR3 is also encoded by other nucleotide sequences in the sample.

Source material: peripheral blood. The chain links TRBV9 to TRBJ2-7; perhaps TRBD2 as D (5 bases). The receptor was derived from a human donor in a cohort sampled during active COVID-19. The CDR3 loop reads CASSPGGYEQYF. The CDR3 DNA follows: TGTGCCAGCAGCCCCGGAGGCTACGAGCAGTACTTC.